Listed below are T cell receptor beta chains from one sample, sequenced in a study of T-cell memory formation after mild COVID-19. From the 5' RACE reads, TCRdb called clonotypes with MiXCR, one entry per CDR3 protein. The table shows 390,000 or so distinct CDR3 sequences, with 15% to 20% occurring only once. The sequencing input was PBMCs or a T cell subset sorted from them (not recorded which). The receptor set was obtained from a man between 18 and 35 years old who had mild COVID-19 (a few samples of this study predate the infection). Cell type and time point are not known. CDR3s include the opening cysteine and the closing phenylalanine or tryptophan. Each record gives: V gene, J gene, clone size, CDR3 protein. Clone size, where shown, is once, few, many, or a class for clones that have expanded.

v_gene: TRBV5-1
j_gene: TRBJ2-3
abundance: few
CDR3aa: CASSEGSPGYQYF

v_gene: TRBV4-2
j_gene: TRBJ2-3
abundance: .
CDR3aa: CASNTPAGTGVTDTQYF

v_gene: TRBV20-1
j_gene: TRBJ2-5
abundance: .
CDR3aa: CSAPTGRVLETQYF

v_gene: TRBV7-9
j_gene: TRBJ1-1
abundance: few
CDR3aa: CASQRQMNTEAFF

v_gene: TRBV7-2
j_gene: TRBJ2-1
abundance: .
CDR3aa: CASSLRTGGVSEQFF

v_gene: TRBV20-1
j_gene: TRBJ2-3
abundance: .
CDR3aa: CSAALLAGTDTQYF

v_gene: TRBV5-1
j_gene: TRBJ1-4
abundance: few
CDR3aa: CASSLEQDEKLFF

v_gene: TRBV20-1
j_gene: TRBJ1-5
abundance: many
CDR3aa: CSALGGRQPQHF

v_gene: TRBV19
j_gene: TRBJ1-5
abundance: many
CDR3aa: CASSKQYQPQHF

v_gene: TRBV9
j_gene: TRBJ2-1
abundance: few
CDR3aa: CASSGGGALEQFF

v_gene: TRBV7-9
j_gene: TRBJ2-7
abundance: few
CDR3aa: CASSSGQAEQYF

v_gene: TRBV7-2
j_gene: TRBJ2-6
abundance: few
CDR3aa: CASSLGAFHPGANVLTF

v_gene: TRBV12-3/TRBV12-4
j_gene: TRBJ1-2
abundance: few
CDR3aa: CASSLSSRDGYTF

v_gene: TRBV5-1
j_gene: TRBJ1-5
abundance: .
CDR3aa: CASSVHRGYSNQPQHF

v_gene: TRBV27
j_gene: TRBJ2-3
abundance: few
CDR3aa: CASSFWLAGRPDTQYF

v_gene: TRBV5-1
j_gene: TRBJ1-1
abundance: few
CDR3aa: CASSLPNAGSLNTEAFF

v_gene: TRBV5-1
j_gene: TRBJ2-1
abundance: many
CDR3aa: CASSLAGDTYNEQFF

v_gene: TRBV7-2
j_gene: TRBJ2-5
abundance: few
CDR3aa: CASSPRLVVQETQYF

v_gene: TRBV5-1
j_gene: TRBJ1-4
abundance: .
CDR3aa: CASSPRTGHNEKLFF

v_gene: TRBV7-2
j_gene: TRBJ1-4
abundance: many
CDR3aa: CASRSEVEVFF

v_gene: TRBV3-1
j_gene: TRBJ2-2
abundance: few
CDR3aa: CASSQAGTGELFF

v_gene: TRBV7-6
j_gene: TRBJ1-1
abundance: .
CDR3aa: CASSLYPRDSNTEAFF

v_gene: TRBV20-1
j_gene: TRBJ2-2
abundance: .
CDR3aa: CSARSGTETTGELFF

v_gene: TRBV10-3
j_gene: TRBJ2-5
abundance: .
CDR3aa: CAISDSGETQYF

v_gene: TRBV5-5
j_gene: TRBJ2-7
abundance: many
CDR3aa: CASSSGTGQYEQYF

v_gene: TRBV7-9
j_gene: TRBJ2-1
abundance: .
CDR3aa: CASSFSGDGSSYNEQFF

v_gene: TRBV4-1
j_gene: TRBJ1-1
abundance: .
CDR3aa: CASSQTGGETEAFF

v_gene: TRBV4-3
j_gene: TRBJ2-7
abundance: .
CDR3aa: CASSQGQAYEQYF

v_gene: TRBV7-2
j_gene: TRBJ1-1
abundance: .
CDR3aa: CASSLASLRDTEAFF

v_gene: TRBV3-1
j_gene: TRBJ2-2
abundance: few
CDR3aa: CASSPSTGRTGELFF

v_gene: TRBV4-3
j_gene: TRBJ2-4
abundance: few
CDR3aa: CASSQVSAGKNIQYF

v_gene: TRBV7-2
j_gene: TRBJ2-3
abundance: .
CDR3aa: CASSGSAPF

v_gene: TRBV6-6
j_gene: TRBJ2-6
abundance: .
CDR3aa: CASSYPHGQYSGANVLTF

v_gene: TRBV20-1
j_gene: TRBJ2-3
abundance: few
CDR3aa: CSANFPGLTDTQYF

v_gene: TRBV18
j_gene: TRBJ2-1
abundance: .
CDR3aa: CASSPERTGGVRPREQFF

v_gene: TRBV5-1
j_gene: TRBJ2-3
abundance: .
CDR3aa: CASSQQGGDTQYF

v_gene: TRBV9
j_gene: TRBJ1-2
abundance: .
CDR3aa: CASSFSGVGYTF

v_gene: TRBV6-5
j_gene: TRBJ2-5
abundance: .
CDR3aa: CASSYSVPGGGETQYF

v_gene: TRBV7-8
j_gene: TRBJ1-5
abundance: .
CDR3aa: CASSLAGEPQHF

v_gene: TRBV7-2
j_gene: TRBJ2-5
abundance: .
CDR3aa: CASSSQTGTETQYF

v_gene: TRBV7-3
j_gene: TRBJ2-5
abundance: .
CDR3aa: CASSQRAGGKETQYF

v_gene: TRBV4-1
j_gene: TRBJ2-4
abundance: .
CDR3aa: CATKLGHNSDIQYF

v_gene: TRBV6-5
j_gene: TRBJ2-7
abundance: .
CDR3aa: CASSIDRGVYEQYF

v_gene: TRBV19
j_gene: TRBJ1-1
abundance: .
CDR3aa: CASSIYGGGNTEAFF

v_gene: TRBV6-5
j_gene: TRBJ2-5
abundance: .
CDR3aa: CASSYGGGAQETQYF

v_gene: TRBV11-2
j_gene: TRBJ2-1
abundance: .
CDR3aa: CASSLSGDISYNEQFF

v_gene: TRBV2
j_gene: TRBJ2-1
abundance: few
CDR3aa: CASDYGTSGASSYNEQFF

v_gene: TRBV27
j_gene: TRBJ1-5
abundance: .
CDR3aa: CASRLQGGQPQHF

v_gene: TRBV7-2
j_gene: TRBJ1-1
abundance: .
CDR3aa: CASSYDKNTEAFF

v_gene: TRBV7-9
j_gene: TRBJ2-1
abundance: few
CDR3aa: CASSLALAGVYNEQFF

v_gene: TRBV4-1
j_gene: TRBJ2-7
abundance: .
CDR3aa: CASSQVSYEQYF

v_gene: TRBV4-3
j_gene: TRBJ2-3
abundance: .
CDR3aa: CASSQDFSGAGTDTQYF